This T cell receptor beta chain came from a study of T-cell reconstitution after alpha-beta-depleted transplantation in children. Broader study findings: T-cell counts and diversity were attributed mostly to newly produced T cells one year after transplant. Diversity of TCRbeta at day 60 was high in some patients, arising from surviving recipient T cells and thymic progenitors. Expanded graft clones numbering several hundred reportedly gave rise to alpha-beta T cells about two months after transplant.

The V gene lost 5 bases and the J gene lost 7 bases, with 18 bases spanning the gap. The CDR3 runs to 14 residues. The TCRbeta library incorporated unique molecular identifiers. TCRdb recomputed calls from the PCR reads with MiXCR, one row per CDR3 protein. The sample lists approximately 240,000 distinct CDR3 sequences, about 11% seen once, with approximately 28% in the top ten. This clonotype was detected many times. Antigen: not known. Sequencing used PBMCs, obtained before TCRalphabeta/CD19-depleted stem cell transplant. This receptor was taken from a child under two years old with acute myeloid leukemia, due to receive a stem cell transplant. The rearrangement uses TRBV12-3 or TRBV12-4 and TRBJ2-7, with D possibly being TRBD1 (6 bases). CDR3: CASSPSRGDNEQYF. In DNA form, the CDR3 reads TGTGCCAGCAGTCCCAGCAGGGGAGATAATGAGCAGTACTTC.